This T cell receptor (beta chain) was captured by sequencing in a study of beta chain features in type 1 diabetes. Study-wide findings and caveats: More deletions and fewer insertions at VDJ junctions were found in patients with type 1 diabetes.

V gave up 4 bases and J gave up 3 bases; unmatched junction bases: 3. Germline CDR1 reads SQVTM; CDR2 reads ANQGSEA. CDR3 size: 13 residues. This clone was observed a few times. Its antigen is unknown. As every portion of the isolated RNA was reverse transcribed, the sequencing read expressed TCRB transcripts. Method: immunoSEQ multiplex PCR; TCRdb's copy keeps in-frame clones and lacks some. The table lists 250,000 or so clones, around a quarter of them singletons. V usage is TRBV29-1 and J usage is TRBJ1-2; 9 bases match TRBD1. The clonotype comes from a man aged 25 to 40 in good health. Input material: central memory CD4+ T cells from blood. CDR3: CSVGRDRDYGYTF. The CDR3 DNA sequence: TGCAGCGTTGGGAGGGACAGGGACTATGGCTACACCTTC.